This T cell receptor beta chain was sequenced in a study of OX40 agonist ivuxolimab in advanced cancers. Study results and limitations: Expanded clones were, on average, more numerous in CD8+ T cells than in CD4+.

The sample holds one count of this clone. The antigen is not known. Produced via immunoSEQ multiplex PCR; TCRdb's table is partial and in-frame only. In the table there are 15,000 or so clones, approximately 80% of which are singletons. CDR3 length equals 15 residues. In germline, CDR1 is MNHNY, CDR2 SVGAGI (reference sequence). V lost 7 bases to trimming and J lost 3 bases; unmatched junction nucleotides: 8. This chain joins TRBV6-6 and TRBJ2-3; TRBD2 agrees at 9 bases. The sequenced sample was CD4+ or CD8+ T cells sorted from blood, obtained in a trial of the OX40 agonist ivuxolimab. The TCR sequence derives from an adult with an advanced solid tumor such as melanoma, head and neck, liver or kidney cancer. CDR3 in amino acids: CASKRSGGWTDTQYF. For the CDR3, the DNA is TGTGCCAGCAAGAGAAGCGGGGGGTGGACAGATACGCAGTATTTT.